These T cell receptor beta chains were read from a single sample in a study of T cells in localized non-small cell lung cancer. Here immunoSEQ multiplex PCR was the method, and the copy in TCRdb shows in-frame clones only, minus some. The sample contains under 50,000 clones, about nine tenths of which appear only once. Sequencing was performed on peripheral blood mononuclear cells, taken before any cancer treatment. These receptors originate from a male donor at least 60 years old with stage II lung adenocarcinoma. CDR3s include the opening cysteine and the closing phenylalanine or tryptophan. The D gene is left open where the match is weak. Only part of the rows carry a size: once, few, many, or a class if the clone is expanded.

>TRBV7-2|NA|TRBJ1-1|NA
TGTGCCAGCAGCTCCGCCCGGACGGTCAACACTGAAGCTTTCTTT
CASSSARTVNTEAFF
>TRBV7-8|NA|TRBJ2-7|NA
TGTGCCAGCAGCGCTGGGGGGAATCCCTACGAGCAGTACTTC
CASSAGGNPYEQYF
>TRBV29-1|NA|TRBJ2-3|NA
TGCAGCGTGGGGGACACTGCCCCCGCAGATACGCAGTATTTT
CSVGDTAPADTQYF
>TRBV5-1|once|TRBJ2-5|TRBD2
TGCGCCAGCAGCTTCAGACTAGCGGGTGAAGAGACCCAGTACTTC
CASSFRLAGEETQYF
>TRBV6-6|NA|TRBJ1-4|TRBD1
TGTGCCAGCAGTTACCCGACAGGGGATAATGAAAAACTGTTTTTT
CASSYPTGDNEKLFF
>TRBV28|NA|TRBJ1-2|TRBD1
TGTGCCAGCAGTTCAGGGACAGGGGGCTACTATGGCTACACCTTC
CASSSGTGGYYGYTF
>TRBV7-2|NA|TRBJ1-1|TRBD1
TGTGCCAGCAGCTTGCAGGGGGAAACTGAAGCTTTCTTT
CASSLQGETEAFF
>TRBV4-1|NA|TRBJ2-7|NA
TGCGCCAGCAGCCAGCCCCGGGACCGCGCGAACGAGCAGTACTTC
CASSQPRDRANEQYF
>TRBV7-8|few|TRBJ2-7|TRBD1
TGTGCCAGCAGCCCCGCTGCGAGACAGGGGAGATACGAGCAGTACTTC
CASSPAARQGRYEQYF
>TRBV15|NA|TRBJ1-4|TRBD1
TGTGCCACCAGCAGACCACGACAGGGGGGAAAACTGTTTTTT
CATSRPRQGGKLFF
>TRBV11-3|NA|TRBJ2-3|NA
TGTGCCAGCAGCCCGAATCTGGGCACCACAGATACGCAGTATTTT
CASSPNLGTTDTQYF
>TRBV5-8|NA|TRBJ2-7|NA
TGTGCCAGCAGCACCCTCTTTACCGGTAATAGGGGCGAGCAGTACTTC
CASSTLFTGNRGEQYF
>TRBV28|NA|TRBJ1-1|NA
TGTGCCAGCAGTTACCGGGTGAACACTGAAGCTTTCTTT
CASSYRVNTEAFF
>TRBV7-9|NA|TRBJ2-7|TRBD1
TGTGCCAGCAGCTTATGGGACAGAAACTACGAGCAGTACTTC
CASSLWDRNYEQYF
>TRBV28|NA|TRBJ2-2|TRBD1
TGTGCCAGCAGTCCTTTAGCCGGGACAGGGGAAGACGGGGAGCTGTTTTTT
CASSPLAGTGEDGELFF
>TRBV9|NA|TRBJ2-5|TRBD2
TGTGCCAGCAGCGTAGGTGGCGGGAGTTATGGAGAGACCCAGTACTTC
CASSVGGGSYGETQYF
>TRBV28|NA|TRBJ2-7|NA
TGTGCCAGCAGCCACGCTTCCGAGCAGTACTTC
CASSHASEQYF
>TRBV5-6|NA|TRBJ1-5|TRBD1
TGTGCCAGCAGCTTGGGGACAGGGGGTTATCAGCCCCAGCATTTT
CASSLGTGGYQPQHF
>TRBV5-1|NA|TRBJ2-5|NA
TGCGCCAGCAGCCTAAGCACCGAAACAGAGACCCAGTACTTC
CASSLSTETETQYF
>TRBV12-5|NA|TRBJ1-1|TRBD1
TGTGCTAGTGGTTTGGGGCAGGGGGCTTTGGAAGCTTTCTTT
CASGLGQGALEAFF
>TRBV28|NA|TRBJ1-2|NA
TGTGCCAGCAGTTTAACAGCGGGCTACACCTTC
CASSLTAGYTF
>TRBV5-1|NA|TRBJ2-4|NA
TGCGCCAGCAGCCTCGAACTCGGGCCTCAGTACTTC
CASSLELGPQYF
>TRBV30|few|TRBJ1-5|NA
TGTGCCTGGAGTCTTATGGGAAGTCAGCCCCAGCATTTT
CAWSLMGSQPQHF
>TRBV7-2|NA|TRBJ1-4|NA
TGTGCCAGCAGCTTAATGTCAGGGGCTAATGAAAAACTGTTTTTT
CASSLMSGANEKLFF
>TRBV5-1|NA|TRBJ2-3|TRBD2
TGCGCCAGCAGCTTGGTTGGACAGGGACTAGCGCCAGATACGCAGTATTTT
CASSLVGQGLAPDTQYF
>TRBV6-1|once|TRBJ1-1|NA
TGTGCCAGCAGTGAACCGGACCTCTTGGCTGAAGCTTTCTTT
CASSEPDLLAEAFF
>TRBV27|NA|TRBJ1-5|NA
TGTGCCAGCAGTTTAGAGGGGTTTCAGCCCCAGCATTTT
CASSLEGFQPQHF
>TRBV27|NA|TRBJ2-3|TRBD2
TGTGCCAGCAGTTCTCCCTGGGAGGGGCGAACAAGCACAGATACGCAGTATTTT
CASSSPWEGRTSTDTQYF
>TRBV7-9|NA|TRBJ1-2|TRBD1
TGTGCCAGCAGCTTAGCCGGGACAGGGGCGGTGGGCTACACCTTC
CASSLAGTGAVGYTF
>TRBV27|NA|TRBJ2-1|TRBD2
TGTGCCAGCAGTTTAGGGCAAACGGGAGGGATTGGGGGAGATGAGCAGTTCTTC
CASSLGQTGGIGGDEQFF
>TRBV7-9|NA|TRBJ2-7|TRBD2
TGTGCCAGCAGCTCACGGGGCGGGAGCTACGAGCAGTACTTC
CASSSRGGSYEQYF
>TRBV7-9|NA|TRBJ1-1|NA
TGTGCCAGCAGCTTAGCGGGGACGGTAGGTGAAGCTTTCTTT
CASSLAGTVGEAFF
>TRBV5-6|NA|TRBJ1-2|NA
TGTGCCAGCAAGGTGTCGCCGGGGGCAGACTATGGCTACACCTTC
CASKVSPGADYGYTF
>TRBV6-5|once|TRBJ2-7|TRBD1
TGTGCCAGCAGTTACTCGGGACAGGGGGCGCGCGAGCAGTACTTC
CASSYSGQGAREQYF
>TRBV29-1|few|TRBJ1-1|NA
TGCAGCGGCTTAGGGTTAACCACTGAAGCTTTCTTT
CSGLGLTTEAFF
>TRBV9|NA|TRBJ1-2|NA
TGTGCCAGCAGCGTAGGAACAGCCAATGGCTACACCTTC
CASSVGTANGYTF
>TRBV28|NA|TRBJ1-1|TRBD1
TGTGCCACCCAGGGGGACACTGAAGCTTTCTTT
CATQGDTEAFF
>TRBV28|few|TRBJ1-1|NA
TGTGCCAGCAGATACCTAACTGGACGGAAAGACACTGAAGCTTTCTTT
CASRYLTGRKDTEAFF
>TRBV28|NA|TRBJ2-2|NA
TGTGCCAGCAGTACCCCCACCGGGGAGCTGTTTTTT
CASSTPTGELFF
>TRBV4-1|NA|TRBJ2-3|TRBD1
TGCGCCAGCAGCCAAGGGTGGACAGGGGGCGCGACAGATACGCAGTATTTT
CASSQGWTGGATDTQYF
>TRBV28|NA|TRBJ1-3|NA
TGTGCCAGCAGTTTTAGGCTAAACACCATATATTTT
CASSFRLNTIYF
>TRBV7-8|NA|TRBJ2-7|TRBD2
TGTGCCAGCAGCGGGGGGGGTCGGTCCTACGAGCAGTACTTC
CASSGGGRSYEQYF
>TRBV5-6|NA|TRBJ2-1|NA
TGTGCCAGCACCTCCTACAATGAGCAGTTCTTC
CASTSYNEQFF
>TRBV5-4|NA|TRBJ1-1|NA
TGTGCCAGCAGCTTGGCGCCTCAGAACACTGAAGCTTTCTTT
CASSLAPQNTEAFF
>TRBV7-8|NA|TRBJ2-5|NA
TGTGCCAGCAGCATCCGGGCCGGGATTTACCAAAGGGAGACCCAGTACTTC
CASSIRAGIYQRETQYF
>TRBV6-5|NA|TRBJ2-5|TRBD2
TGTGCCAGCAGTTACTCGGCGGGAGTAACCCAAGAGACCCAGTACTTC
CASSYSAGVTQETQYF
>TRBV6-5|NA|TRBJ2-1|NA
TGTGCCAGCAGTTACTCACCGGGGCCCTACAATGAGCAGTTCTTC
CASSYSPGPYNEQFF
>TRBV5-4|NA|TRBJ1-4|NA
TGTGCCAGCACCGATGGAGGGGGGAATGAAAAACTGTTTTTT
CASTDGGGNEKLFF
>TRBV7-2|NA|TRBJ1-5|NA
TGTGCCAGCAGCTTAGAAGGGGATCAGCCCCAGCATTTT
CASSLEGDQPQHF
>TRBV5-6|NA|TRBJ2-6|NA
TGTGCCAGCAGCCCCGGGACAACATCTGGGGCCAACGTCCTGACTTTC
CASSPGTTSGANVLTF
>TRBV28|NA|TRBJ2-5|TRBD2
TGTGCCAGCAGTATCGGACTAGCGGGGGGTCGAGAGACCCAGTACTTC
CASSIGLAGGRETQYF
>TRBV19|once|TRBJ2-3|NA
TGTGCCAGTAGTATAGGGGGGCCCACAGATACGCAGTATTTT
CASSIGGPTDTQYF
>TRBV6-1|few|TRBJ1-5|NA
TGTGCCAGCAGTGTTGGACAGCTACAGCCCCAGCATTTT
CASSVGQLQPQHF
>TRBV6-6|NA|TRBJ2-7|NA
TGTGCCAGCAGTCTGGTAAAGTTCGAGCAGTACTTC
CASSLVKFEQYF
>TRBV7-6|NA|TRBJ2-3|NA
TGTGCCAGCAGCTTAGTGGCCGGGACGGATACGCAGTATTTT
CASSLVAGTDTQYF
>TRBV4-1|few|TRBJ2-5|TRBD2
TGCGCCAGCCGGCCAGCGGGAGGGCCCGGTAAGACCCAGTACTTC
CASRPAGGPGKTQYF
>TRBV7-3|NA|TRBJ2-3|NA
TGTGCCAGCAGCTTATTGGCTAGCGGCACAGATACGCAGTATTTT
CASSLLASGTDTQYF
>TRBV5-1|NA|TRBJ2-7|NA
TGCGCCAGCAGCTGGGGGACCCACTCCTACGAGCAGTACTTC
CASSWGTHSYEQYF
>TRBV9|NA|TRBJ1-1|NA
TGTGCCAGCAGCGTCGTCCCCCCTGAAGCTTTCTTT
CASSVVPPEAFF
>TRBV27|NA|TRBJ1-1|NA
TGTGCCAGCAGTTTATCGTTGGAGGGTGAAGCTTTCTTT
CASSLSLEGEAFF